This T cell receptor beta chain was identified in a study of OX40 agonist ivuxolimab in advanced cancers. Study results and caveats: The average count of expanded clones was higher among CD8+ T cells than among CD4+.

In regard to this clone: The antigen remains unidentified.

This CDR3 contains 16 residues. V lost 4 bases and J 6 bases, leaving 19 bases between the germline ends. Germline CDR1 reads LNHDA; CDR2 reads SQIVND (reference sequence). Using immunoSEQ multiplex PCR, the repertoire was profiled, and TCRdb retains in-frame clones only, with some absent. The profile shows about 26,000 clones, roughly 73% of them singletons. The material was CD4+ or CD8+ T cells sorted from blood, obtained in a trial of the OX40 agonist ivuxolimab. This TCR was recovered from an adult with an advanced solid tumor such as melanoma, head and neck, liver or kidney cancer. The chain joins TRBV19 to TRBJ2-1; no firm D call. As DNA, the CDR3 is TGTGCCAGTAGTAAGATCACCGCTAGTAGTGGCAATGAGCAGTTCTTC. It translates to CASSKITASSGNEQFF. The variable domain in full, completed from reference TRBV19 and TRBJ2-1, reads DGGITQSPKYLFRKEGQNVTLSCEQNLNHDAMYWYRQDPGQGLRLIYYSQIVNDFQKGDIAEGYSVSREKKESFPLTVTSAQKNPTAFYLCASSKITASSGNEQFFGPGTRLTVL.